This section outlines one T cell receptor beta chain sequence together with its context. The target antigen is unknown. The CDR3 contains 15 residues. Germline CDR1 MNHEY, CDR2 SVGAGI. Trimming pared 1 base from V and 0 bases from J, leaving 9 bases between. Via MiXCR, TCRdb re-called the 5' RACE reads, giving one row per CDR3 protein. The repertoire has some 900,000 distinct CDR3 sequences, around an eighth of them found once; the top ten carry around 1.5%. The data stem from a study of identical twins. Findings and limits, study-wide: Clonotypes of the beta chain that were abundant in cord blood carried fewer insertions (memory repertoires showed none). Twin-shared out-of-frame alpha sequences were enriched for low generation probability. Out-of-frame sharing of TCR alpha in monozygotic twins was underestimated by models.

These same data were also listed under a study on yellow fever vaccine responses in identical twins. That study adds: Vaccine T cell responses of twins reportedly seemed partly convergent and partly personalized.

The receptor was derived from a woman under 30 in good health. Source material: PBMCs. The V gene is TRBV6-5, the J gene TRBJ1-1; D unclear. The CDR3 DNA reads as TGTGCCAGCAGTTACTTCGGCAGGCTGAACACTGAAGCTTTCTTT. Translation gives CASSYFGRLNTEAFF.